This T cell receptor (beta chain) originates from a study of shared clonotypes between healthy human individuals. Study as a whole: Two women and a few men aged 18 to 49 served as donors. Study observations and caveats: Shared across a few donors were roughly 5.3% of the naive CD4 clonotypes.

Profiling relied on immunoSEQ multiplex PCR, and the TCRdb table lists in-frame clones only, not all of them. The table has roughly 2.2 million clones, around 90% seen once. As to this clone: As yet, its antigen is unknown. At the DNA level, this CDR3 is encoded by other sequences in the same sample as well.

Losses at the gene ends were 4 bases for V and 1 base for J; bases not matched to a gene: 2. CDR1 and CDR2 (germline): SGHDT, YYEEEE. The CDR3 spans 13 residues. Donation came from healthy HIV-negative adults that had no recent acute infections or vaccinations. The source of this sequence is a man aged 18 to 30 in good health. Some clones in this sample may be carry-over from other donors' samples. Sequencing was done on a sample of naive CD4+ T cells from PBMCs. The subset: CD45RA+ positively selected. The chain employs TRBV5-6 and TRBJ2-7, with TRBD1 matching 7 bases. The CDR3 is CASSQGVSYEQYF. The CDR3 DNA follows: TGTGCCAGCAGCCAGGGGGTTTCCTACGAGCAGTACTTC.